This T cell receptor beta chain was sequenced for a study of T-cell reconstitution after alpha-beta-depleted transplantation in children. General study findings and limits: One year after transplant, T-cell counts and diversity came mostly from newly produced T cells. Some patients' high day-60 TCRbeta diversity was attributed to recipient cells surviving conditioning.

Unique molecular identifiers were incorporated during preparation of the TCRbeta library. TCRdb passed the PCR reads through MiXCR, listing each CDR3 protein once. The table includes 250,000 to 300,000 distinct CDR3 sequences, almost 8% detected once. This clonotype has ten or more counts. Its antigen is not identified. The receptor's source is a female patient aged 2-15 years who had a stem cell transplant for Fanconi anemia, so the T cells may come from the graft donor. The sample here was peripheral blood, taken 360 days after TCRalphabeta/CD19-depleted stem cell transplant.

The CDR3 DNA reads TGTGCCAGCTCCCAGACTGGAGACAGGGCCAAAAACATTCAGTACTTC. Translation gives CASSQTGDRAKNIQYF. The chain combines TRBV27 with TRBJ2-4; the D gene is possibly TRBD1 (6 bases). Germline V gives CDR1 MNHEY, CDR2 SMNVEV (reference sequence). V dropped 8 bases and J dropped 1 base, with 18 bases sitting between them. This CDR3 is 16 amino acids long.